This paragraph reports one T cell receptor beta chain. Its antigen is unidentified. Libraries were prepared by immunoSEQ multiplex PCR; TCRdb keeps only in-frame clonotypes and omits some of them. This table holds 2 million to 2.5 million clones, approximately 94% found once. This sample stems from a study of shared clonotypes between healthy human individuals. Study at large: Those who served as donors were two women and three men between the ages of 18 and 49. For every donor, three CD4 naive, three CD4 memory, two CD8 naive and one CD8 memory plates were used. Points from the study as a whole: Donor clonotype sharing was expected to depend on sequencing depth.

Looked up from germline, CDR1 is SQVTM and CDR2 is ANQGSEA. The CDR3 is made up of 12 amino acids. V was pared by 8 bases and J by 4 bases, with 14 bases between. This clonotype was obtained from a man younger than 35 in good health. This chain joins TRBV29-1 and TRBJ1-2; possible D gene TRBD1, 5 bases. Material for sequencing was naive CD4+ T cells sorted from blood. As for subset: CD45RA+ positively selected. The CDR3 coding sequence is TGCAGCCCATGGCAGGGAGGCTATGGCTACACCTTC. It codes for CSPWQGGYGYTF.